Reported below is one TCR beta chain. These data come from a study of cytomegalovirus exposure and HLA in healthy donors. The wider study: Membership in the Caucasian-associated ancestry cluster was found for about 80% of about 430 genotyped donors.

PCR used 60 Vbeta primers and 13 Jbeta primers. Some clones are missing from TCRdb's copy, which holds only in-frame ones; the method was immunoSEQ multiplex PCR. The sample has 120,000 or so clones, about 80% seen once. The germline V gene has CDR1 LNHDA and CDR2 SQIVND (reference sequence). CDR3 length: 14 residues. V was trimmed by 3 bases and J by 9 bases, leaving 12 bases between them. The TCR was taken from a female donor in good health and CMV-seropositive. The sequenced sample consisted of PBMCs. This chain uses TRBV19 with TRBJ1-6; D unclear. The CDR3: CASSIPGQVSPLHF. As DNA, the CDR3 is TGTGCCAGTAGTATCCCCGGTCAGGTTTCACCCCTCCACTTT. Combining the CDR3 with reference TRBV19 and TRBJ1-6 gives the whole variable domain DGGITQSPKYLFRKEGQNVTLSCEQNLNHDAMYWYRQDPGQGLRLIYYSQIVNDFQKGDIAEGYSVSREKKESFPLTVTSAQKNPTAFYLCASSIPGQVSPLHFGNGTRLTVT.